These 28 T cell receptor beta chains were sequenced from one sample in a study of blood T cell repertoires in COVID-19. Libraries were prepared by immunoSEQ multiplex PCR; TCRdb keeps only in-frame clonotypes and omits some of them. The sample has around 180,000 clones, approximately 80% seen once. Sequencing was done on a sample of peripheral blood. These receptors came from a human donor in a cohort sampled during active COVID-19.

The chain employs TRBV2 and TRBJ1-1; 10 bases line up with TRBD1. The germline CDR1 and CDR2 sequences are SNHLY and FYNNEI. The CDR3 is 15 residues long. Trimming removed 6 bases from V and 3 bases from J; junction bases left unmatched: 7. The CDR3 coding sequence is TGTGCCAGCAGACGGACAGGGGGAGAGTACACTGAAGCTTTCTTT. It specifies CASRRTGGEYTEAFF. Based on the CDR3 plus reference TRBV2 and TRBJ1-1, the full variable domain is EPEVTQTPSHQVTQMGQEVILRCVPISNHLYFYWYRQILGQKVEFLVSFYNNEISEKSEIFDDQFSVERPDGSNFTLKIRSTKLEDSAMYFCASRRTGGEYTEAFFGQGTRLTVV.

The gene calls are TRBV6-2 or TRBV6-3 and TRBJ2-3, with D possibly TRBD2 on 6 matching bases. The CDR3 has 16 amino acids. V was trimmed by 2 bases and J by 4 bases, leaving 16 bases between them. CDR1 MNHEY and CDR2 SVGEGT come from the germline V gene. The CDR3 reads CASSYPTGSLADTQYF. CDR3 in DNA: TGTGCCAGCAGTTACCCGACCGGGAGTTTGGCAGATACGCAGTATTTT.

The V call is TRBV19, the J call TRBJ1-5; D unresolved. Germline V gene data show CDR1 as LNHDA and CDR2 as SQIVND (reference sequence). The germline V and J ends were trimmed by 0 bases and 7 bases, with 10 bases remaining between them. The CDR3 loop spans 14 amino acids. The CDR3 bases are TGTGCCAGTAGTATAGATCGGGGAACACAGCCCCAGCATTTT. Its translation is CASSIDRGTQPQHF.

This chain uses TRBV19 with TRBJ1-1; TRBD1 matches 8 bases. The CDR3 is made up of 17 amino acids. Germline V gives CDR1 LNHDA, CDR2 SQIVND (reference sequence). V shed 1 base and J 6 bases; nucleotides not matched to a gene: 13. The CDR3 region is CASSIGPPGQGGAEAFF. The CDR3 region has the DNA TGTGCCAGTAGTATAGGTCCCCCCGGACAGGGAGGGGCTGAAGCTTTCTTT.

V usage is TRBV3-1 (or the pseudogene TRBV3-2) and J usage is TRBJ2-7, with 10 bases identical to TRBD2. Germline V lookup: CDR1 LGHDT, CDR2 YNNKEL (reference sequence). V was pared by 1 base and J by 1 base, with 10 bases of the junction left unmatched. This CDR3 region has 18 residues. Here the CDR3 DNA reads TGTGCCAGCAGCCAAGTTCTCTGGCTAGCGGGAGAGTCCTACGAGCAGTACTTC. It specifies CASSQVLWLAGESYEQYF.

V gene TRBV19 combines with J gene TRBJ1-2, with 10 bases lining up with TRBD1. The CDR3 totals 15 residues. The trim removed 2 bases at V and 11 bases at J, leaving 11 bases unmatched. Per germline, CDR1 LNHDA and CDR2 SQIVND (reference sequence). In nucleotides, the CDR3 is TGTGCCAGTAGTATACTTCGGGGACAGGGGAAATTATACACCTTC. This sequence encodes CASSILRGQGKLYTF.

The gene calls are TRBV28 and TRBJ2-3; maybe TRBD1 (8 bases). This CDR3 contains 17 residues. CDR1 is MDHEN, CDR2 SYDVKM, per germline. V lost 8 bases, J lost 6 bases, and 27 bases lay in between. CDR3 loop: CASDDGQGSGKVDTQYF. For the CDR3, the DNA is TGTGCCAGCGACGATGGACAGGGCAGCGGGAAGGTGGATACGCAGTATTTT.

V and J are TRBV19 and TRBJ2-1; 11 bases line up with TRBD2. J was trimmed by 7 bases and V by 6 bases; bases with no gene match: 2. The V gene's germline CDR1 is LNHDA and CDR2 SQIVND (reference sequence). The CDR3 contains 13 residues. The CDR3 DNA sequence: TGTGCCAGTAGGCGACTAGCGGGGAATGAGCAGTTCTTC. Its protein is CASRRLAGNEQFF.

The rearrangement joins TRBV5-1 to TRBJ2-6; D gene ambiguous. The germline V gene encodes CDR1 SGHRS and CDR2 YFSETQ. The CDR3 length is 15 residues. The V and J ends lost 2 bases and 0 bases respectively, with 6 bases between them. CDR3 loop: CASSLQSSGANVLTF. Written as DNA, the CDR3 is TGCGCCAGCAGCTTACAGAGCTCTGGGGCCAACGTCCTGACTTTC.

The V and J genes are TRBV12-3 or TRBV12-4 and TRBJ2-1, with D possibly matching TRBD2 (5 bases). The germline V and J ends were trimmed by 8 bases and 7 bases, with 9 bases remaining between them. The CDR3 has 11 residues. Written as DNA, the CDR3 is TGTGCCAGCTCCCGGGATAATGAGCAGTTCTTC. It codes for CASSRDNEQFF.

The V gene is TRBV25-1, the J gene TRBJ2-2; D is perhaps TRBD1 (5 bases). The germline gives CDR1 MGHDK, CDR2 SYGVNS. Trimming took off 6 bases at V and 5 bases at J, with 10 bases between the two ends. This CDR3 spans 13 amino acids. CDR3 sequence: CASRTRETGELFF. The DNA for the CDR3 is TGTGCCAGCAGAACCAGGGAAACCGGGGAGCTGTTTTTT.

The chain couples TRBV27 to TRBJ2-1; 16 nucleotides align to TRBD2. Germline V gene data show CDR1 as MNHEY and CDR2 as SMNVEV (reference sequence). CDR3 size: 16 residues. The J segment lost 8 bases and the V segment lost 6 bases, leaving 7 bases of the junction unmatched. The CDR3: CASSLMGLAGGDEQFF. CDR3 bases: TGTGCCAGCAGCCTAATGGGACTAGCGGGGGGGGATGAGCAGTTCTTC.

This sequence joins TRBV6-1 and TRBJ1-4; D not resolved. The germline V and J ends were trimmed by 3 bases and 0 bases, with 11 bases remaining between them. Per germline, CDR1 MNHNS and CDR2 SASEGT. This CDR3 contains 16 residues. The DNA of the CDR3 is TGTGCCAGCAGTGAGAGGGCAGCACCAACTAATGAAAAACTGTTTTTT. It yields the protein CASSERAAPTNEKLFF.

This clone was found a few times. The V and J genes are TRBV4-1 and TRBJ1-2; a possible D gene is TRBD1 (5 bases). Germline CDR1 is MGHRA and CDR2 is YSYEKL. The CDR3 extends over 12 amino acids. Trimming left V 4 bases short and J 6 bases short, with 9 bases between. As DNA, the CDR3 is TGCGCCAGCAGCCGCCCAGGGAATGGCTACACCTTC. This gives the protein CASSRPGNGYTF.

This clone showed up just once. This chain connects TRBV18 to TRBJ2-1, with 7 bases that match TRBD2. The V segment lost 4 bases and the J segment 7 bases; nucleotides outside the gene matches: 7. CDR1 is KGHSH, CDR2 LQKENI, per germline. The CDR3 is 14 residues long. CDR3 in DNA: TGTGCCAGCTCACTTGGGACTATGTGGAATGAGCAGTTCTTC. It codes for CASSLGTMWNEQFF.

This sequence joins TRBV9 and TRBJ2-5, with 8 positions matching TRBD2. With 0 bases clipped from V and 2 bases from J, the junction kept 6 bases outside the gene matches. CDR1 is SGDLS, CDR2 YYNGEE, per germline. The CDR3 sequence is 16 residues long. CDR3 DNA: TGTGCCAGCAGCGTAGGTAGCGGGGCTAGGCAAGAGACCCAGTACTTC. Translation gives CASSVGSGARQETQYF.

The gene calls are TRBV7-2 and TRBJ2-1; TRBD2 matches at 12 bases. Germline CDR1 and CDR2: SGHTA and FQGNSA. V shed 5 bases and J 8 bases; nucleotides not matched to a gene: 13. The CDR3 loop spans 17 amino acids. For the CDR3, the DNA is TGTGCCAGCAGCGACAGACTAGCGGGAGCCCCTGGGGATGAGCAGTTCTTC. Its translation is CASSDRLAGAPGDEQFF.

DNA of the CDR3: TGTGCCAGCGCGACAGGCCTTAGCTCCTACGAGCAGTACTTC. This codes for CASATGLSSYEQYF. J is TRBJ2-7 and V is TRBV7-6; TRBD1 is a possible D gene (6 bases). This CDR3 has 14 residues. Germline V lookup: CDR1 SGHVS, CDR2 FNYEAQ. With 8 bases removed from V and 0 bases from J, the gap between germline ends came to 14 bases.

The chain links TRBV6-5 to TRBJ1-4, with D unresolved. The V gene's germline CDR1 is MNHEY and CDR2 SVGAGI. V lost 0 bases to trimming and J lost 0 bases, with 8 bases between them. The CDR3 has 16 residues. This chain's CDR3 is CASSYSTDATNEKLFF. In DNA, the CDR3 is TGTGCCAGCAGTTACTCAACAGACGCAACTAATGAAAAACTGTTTTTT.

The table lists this clone with a count of one. This specimen includes other DNA sequences encoding the same CDR3. This sequence joins TRBV18 and TRBJ2-7; 8 bases are a match to TRBD1. CDR3 length: 13 residues. CDR1 KGHSH and CDR2 LQKENI come from the germline V gene. V shed 3 bases and J 4 bases; nucleotides not matched to a gene: 2. CDR3 bases: TGTGCCAGCTCACCGGACAGGGCATACGAGCAGTACTTC. Translation gives CASSPDRAYEQYF.

V usage is TRBV5-4 and J usage is TRBJ2-7; 7 nucleotides line up with TRBD1. Trimming at V came to 2 bases and at J to 3 bases, leaving 8 bases not matched to a gene. Germline loops: CDR1 SGHNT, CDR2 YYREEE (reference sequence). This CDR3 contains 15 residues. The CDR3 region has the DNA TGTGCCAGCAGCTTCGAACGGGACAGCAACTACGAGCAGTACTTC. Amino acid sequence: CASSFERDSNYEQYF.

CDR3 sequence reads: CASSTRRRSGNTIYF. CDR3 sequence (DNA): TGTGCCAGTAGTACCCGCCGCAGGTCTGGAAACACCATATATTTT. The chain couples TRBV19 to TRBJ1-3; D is unresolved. CDR3 size: 15 residues. The V gene's germline CDR1 is LNHDA and CDR2 SQIVND (reference sequence). V lost 4 bases, J lost 1 base, and 11 bases lay in between.

The table lists this clone with a count of one. The V call is TRBV5-8, the J call TRBJ2-7, with 9 positions matching TRBD2. J lost 7 bases, V lost 4 bases, and 9 bases had no gene match. The length of the CDR3 is 14 residues. Germline assignment: CDR1 SGHTS and CDR2 YDEGEE. CDR3 loop: CASSPGTSPWEQYF. The CDR3 DNA is TGTGCCAGCAGCCCCGGGACTAGCCCGTGGGAGCAGTACTTC.

V and J are TRBV24-1 and TRBJ1-2; no clear D. The V gene lost 9 bases and the J gene lost 5 bases, with 9 bases spanning the gap. The CDR3 has 11 residues. Germline values: CDR1 KGHDR, CDR2 SFDVKD. CDR3 sequence reads: CATLTRYGYTF. CDR3 coding DNA: TGTGCCACCCTCACCCGGTATGGCTACACCTTC.

The chain couples TRBV7-9 to TRBJ1-2; 7 bases match TRBD1. The CDR3 runs to 14 residues. CDR1 SEHNR and CDR2 FQNEAQ come from the germline V gene (reference sequence). Unmatched junction bases numbered 0, after V lost 0 bases and J lost 2 bases. The CDR3 spells CASSLATGNYGYTF. CDR3 nucleotides: TGTGCCAGCAGCTTAGCGACAGGGAACTATGGCTACACCTTC.

V is TRBV19 and J is TRBJ1-5, with 8 positions matching TRBD1. V gave up 3 bases and J gave up 3 bases; unmatched junction bases: 4. Germline V lookup: CDR1 LNHDA, CDR2 SQIVND (reference sequence). The CDR3 has 15 amino acids. The CDR3 is CASSIRGLFNQPQHF. Here the CDR3 DNA reads TGTGCCAGTAGTATCAGGGGGCTCTTCAATCAGCCCCAGCATTTT. Full variable domain (rest looked up from reference TRBV19 and TRBJ1-5): DGGITQSPKYLFRKEGQNVTLSCEQNLNHDAMYWYRQDPGQGLRLIYYSQIVNDFQKGDIAEGYSVSREKKESFPLTVTSAQKNPTAFYLCASSIRGLFNQPQHFGDGTRLSIL.

The chain joins TRBV5-6 to TRBJ2-4; maybe TRBD2 (6 bases). The V end lost 3 bases, the J end lost 3 bases, and 16 bases lay between the germline ends. The germline V gene encodes CDR1 SGHDT and CDR2 YYEEEE. This CDR3 is 16 amino acids long. The CDR3 region is CASSSWGRLGKNIQYF. CDR3 nucleotide sequence: TGTGCCAGCAGCTCCTGGGGGAGGCTAGGCAAAAACATTCAGTACTTC.

The gene calls are TRBV7-2 and TRBJ1-4; no reliable D call. This CDR3 spans 12 amino acids. Trimming left V 4 bases short and J 5 bases short, with 5 bases between. Germline V gives CDR1 SGHTA, CDR2 FQGNSA. The CDR3: CASSSPNEKLFF. The CDR3 nucleotides are TGTGCCAGCAGCTCCCCGAATGAAAAACTGTTTTTT. Supplemented by reference TRBV7-2 and TRBJ1-4, the full variable domain reads GAGVSQSPSNKVTEKGKDVELRCDPISGHTALYWYRQSLGQGLEFLIYFQGNSAPDKSGLPSDRFSAERTGGSVSTLTIQRTQQEDSAVYLCASSSPNEKLFFGSGTQLSVL.